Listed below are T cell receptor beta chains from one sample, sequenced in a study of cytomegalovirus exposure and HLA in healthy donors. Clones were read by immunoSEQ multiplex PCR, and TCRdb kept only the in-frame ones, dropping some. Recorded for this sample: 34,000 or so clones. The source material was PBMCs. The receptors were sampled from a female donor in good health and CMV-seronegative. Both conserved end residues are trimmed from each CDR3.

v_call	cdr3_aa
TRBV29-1	SVDSLGSGGRGTEAF
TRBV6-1	ASRPGLAGGGEQF
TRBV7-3	ASSLTWAGGLDTGELF
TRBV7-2	ASSFNPIYRNANEKLF
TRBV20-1	SALARTQY
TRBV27	ASSHRDRKITGYT
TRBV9	ASSPRTSGGSNEQF
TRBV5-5	ASSLSSNTEAF
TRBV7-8	ASSLQGQGARYRGNTIY
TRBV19	ASSAERGFYTYEQY
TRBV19	ASGQMNTEAF
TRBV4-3	ASSQATSGQETQY
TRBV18	ASSPGGGPSTGELF
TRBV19	ASSTPLQGFETQY
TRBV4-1	ASSQDLGVGQPQH
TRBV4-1	ASSPSTGTASQPQH
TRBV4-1	ASSPRGESYGYT
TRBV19	ASSIAGGRYNEQF
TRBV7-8	ASSFGRSPLAAYAQY
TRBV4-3	ASSQAGDTYEQY
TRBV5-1	ASSSLSGGVYEQY
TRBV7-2	ASSLTGGAGELF
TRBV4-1	ASSQDQFKNERY
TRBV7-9	ASNHGQGGLRGEQL
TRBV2	ASSDMDRGGYEQY
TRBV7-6	ASSPGLAGIETQY
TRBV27	ASSLYQGFNEQF
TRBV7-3	ASSLQGAGTEAF
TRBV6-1	ASSEVAGGSSSTDTQY
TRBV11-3	ASSSPKSGGGGGAYEQY
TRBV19	ASSAATGAYEQY
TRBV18	ASSQSRGETQY
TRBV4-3	ASSQDGLGEAPLH
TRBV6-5	ASSPTGSYGYT
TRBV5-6	ASSLSGHTSSGNTIY
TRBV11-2	ASSSRQENTEAF
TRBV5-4	ASSSGLAIGETQY
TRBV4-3	ASSQGAGGPYEQY